This passage covers 27 T cell receptor beta chains from one sample sequenced in a study of cytomegalovirus exposure and HLA in healthy donors. PCR was performed using 60 Vbeta and 13 Jbeta primers. Assay used: immunoSEQ multiplex PCR; TCRdb lists only in-frame clones, some missing. Seen here are under 150,000 clones, 79% observed once, and the top ten hold roughly 2%. Sequenced material: PBMCs. These receptors originate from a young man in good health and CMV-seronegative.

Here the CDR3 reads CAWSPWGGAYEQYF. DNA for the CDR3: TGTGCCTGGAGTCCCTGGGGCGGGGCCTACGAGCAGTACTTC. This chain links TRBV30 with TRBJ2-7; D perhaps matches TRBD2 (6 bases). Trimming shortened V by 2 bases and J by 2 bases, and 13 bases separated the two germline ends. There are 14 residues in the CDR3. Germline CDR1 reads GTSNPN; CDR2 reads SVGIG (reference sequence).

J is TRBJ1-1 and V is TRBV7-9, with 7 bases that match TRBD1. Losses at the gene ends were 6 bases for V and 3 bases for J; bases not matched to a gene: 16. The length of the CDR3 is 17 residues. Germline V gene sequence: CDR1 SEHNR, CDR2 FQNEAQ (reference sequence). CDR3 loop: CASRHPAHYRGHTEAFF. The CDR3 region has the DNA TGTGCCAGCAGACACCCCGCCCACTACAGGGGACACACTGAAGCTTTCTTT.

This clone was seen more than once but under ten times. The chain uses TRBV15 and TRBJ2-1, with a possible D match to TRBD2 (5 bases). The CDR3 covers 15 residues. Trimming took off 0 bases at V and 6 bases at J, with 12 bases between the two ends. Germline CDR1 and CDR2: LNHNV and YYDKDF (reference sequence). The CDR3 region is CATSRDFRGLNEQFF. The DNA for the CDR3 is TGTGCCACCAGCAGAGATTTCCGGGGTCTCAATGAGCAGTTCTTC. Full variable domain (rest looked up from reference TRBV15 and TRBJ2-1): DAMVIQNPRYQVTQFGKPVTLSCSQTLNHNVMYWYQQKSSQAPKLLFHYYDKDFNNEADTPDNFQSRRPNTSFCFLDIRSPGLGDTAMYLCATSRDFRGLNEQFFGPGTRLTVL.

V and J are TRBV10-3 and TRBJ2-1, with D possibly being TRBD1 (6 bases). The V end was cut by 2 bases, the J end by 5 bases, with 19 bases between. Germline values: CDR1 ENHRY, CDR2 SYGVKD. This CDR3 has 17 amino acids. Here the CDR3 reads CAISEMEKSGVDNEQFF. DNA for the CDR3: TGTGCCATCAGTGAGATGGAAAAGTCAGGGGTTGACAATGAGCAGTTCTTC.

The sample holds one count of this clone. J is TRBJ1-5 and V is TRBV4-1; tentative D call: TRBD1 (6 bases). Germline loops: CDR1 MGHRA, CDR2 YSYEKL. V lost 1 base and J 7 bases, leaving 14 bases between the germline ends. This CDR3 spans 15 amino acids. The CDR3: CASSQAQEGGQPQHF. The CDR3 DNA follows: TGCGCCAGCAGCCAAGCCCAAGAGGGGGGGCAGCCCCAGCATTTT.

The chain employs TRBV12-5 and TRBJ2-3; D remains unclear. The V end was cut by 6 bases, the J end by 2 bases, with 9 bases between. Germline CDR1 LGHNT, CDR2 FRNRAP. The CDR3 totals 13 residues. CDR3 protein: CASGPDTTDTQYF. CDR3 nucleotide sequence: TGTGCTAGTGGCCCTGACACCACAGATACGCAGTATTTT. The full variable domain, rest sourced from reference TRBV12-5 and TRBJ2-3, is DARVTQTPRHKVTEMGQEVTMRCQPILGHNTVFWYRQTMMQGLELLAYFRNRAPLDDSGMPKDRFSAEMPDATLATLKIQPSEPRDSAVYFCASGPDTTDTQYFGPGTRLTVL.

The V call is TRBV18, the J call TRBJ2-7; TRBD1 matches 8 bases. CDR3 length equals 16 residues. V was clipped by 4 bases and J by 0 bases; unmatched bases: 8. Germline CDR1 reads KGHSH; CDR2 reads LQKENI. In DNA, the CDR3 is TGTGCCAGCTCACATACGGACAGGGCCAACTCCTACGAGCAGTACTTC. Translated, it gives CASSHTDRANSYEQYF.

The CDR3, as DNA: TGCGCCAGCAGCTTGGAGACAGCCTACACTGAAGCTTTCTTT. This translates into CASSLETAYTEAFF. The chain employs TRBV5-1 and TRBJ1-1; possibly TRBD1 for D (5 bases). Germline loops: CDR1 SGHRS, CDR2 YFSETQ. There are 14 residues in the CDR3. The V end lost 0 bases, the J end lost 3 bases, and 9 bases lay between the germline ends.

J is TRBJ1-1 and V is TRBV7-2, with no clear D. Germline values: CDR1 SGHTA, CDR2 FQGNSA. The CDR3 length is 17 residues. Trimming shortened V by 0 bases and J by 3 bases, and 17 bases separated the two germline ends. DNA for the CDR3: TGTGCCAGCAGCTTAGCGCCCCGCGGCCAGTCACACACTGAAGCTTTCTTT. This translates into CASSLAPRGQSHTEAFF.

This clone occurred once. The V and J genes are TRBV19 and TRBJ2-1, with 13 bases identical to TRBD2. This CDR3 is 16 amino acids long. V lost 4 bases, J lost 7 bases, and 7 bases stayed unmatched. Germline lookup yields CDR1 LNHDA and CDR2 SQIVND (reference sequence). The CDR3 loop reads CASSRGLAGERNEQFF. As DNA, the CDR3 is TGTGCCAGTAGTAGAGGACTAGCGGGAGAACGGAATGAGCAGTTCTTC.

The chain couples TRBV5-3 to TRBJ2-1; 9 positions match TRBD2. TRBV5-3 is an ORF, and what it does is uncertain. This CDR3 is 15 amino acids long. CDR3 protein: CATRPAGGSIDEQFF. In nucleotides, the CDR3 is TGTGCAACCCGGCCAGCGGGAGGCAGTATAGATGAGCAGTTCTTC.

The rearrangement links TRBV6-5 to TRBJ1-3; 8 bases fit TRBD1. CDR1 and CDR2 (germline): MNHEY, SVGAGI. V lost 6 bases to trimming and J lost 0 bases; unmatched junction nucleotides: 1. This CDR3 is built from 14 residues. The CDR3 nucleotides read TGTGCCAGCAGGGACAGGGCCTCTGGAAACACCATATATTTT. Protein product: CASRDRASGNTIYF.

The chain links TRBV5-5 to TRBJ2-7; 7 nucleotides align to TRBD1. Germline CDR1 SGHKS, CDR2 YYEKEE (reference sequence). The CDR3 is made up of 15 amino acids. The J segment lost 0 bases and the V segment lost 4 bases, leaving 7 bases of the junction unmatched. CDR3 sequence reads: CASSPRDRSSYEQYV. The CDR3, as DNA: TGTGCCAGCAGCCCCCGGGACAGAAGCTCCTACGAGCAGTACGTC.

This chain links TRBV5-1 with TRBJ2-1; possible D gene TRBD2, 6 bases. V was cut by 0 bases and J by 6 bases, with 19 bases left in between. The CDR3 totals 17 residues. CDR1 and CDR2 from the germline V gene are SGHRS and YFSETQ. CDR3 loop: CASSLGRGGVGPNEQFF. The CDR3 DNA follows: TGCGCCAGCAGCTTGGGGCGGGGCGGAGTAGGGCCCAATGAGCAGTTCTTC.

The gene calls are TRBV7-7 and TRBJ2-1; 13 positions match TRBD2. Germline CDR1 reads SSHAT; CDR2 reads FNYEAQ (reference sequence). This CDR3 spans 16 amino acids. Losses at the gene ends were 5 bases for V and 8 bases for J; bases not matched to a gene: 9. The CDR3 reads CASSQGLAGTLDEQFF. The CDR3 nucleotides are TGTGCCAGCAGCCAGGGACTAGCGGGGACTTTGGATGAGCAGTTCTTC.

This clone was counted a single time. The chain combines TRBV5-1 with TRBJ2-2, with 11 bases that match TRBD1. Germline CDR1 reads SGHRS; CDR2 reads YFSETQ. Trimming cost V 6 bases and J 5 bases; bases outside gene matches: 6. There are 15 residues in the CDR3. CDR3 DNA sequence: TGCGCCAGCAACCCGGGACAGGGGGTTACCGGGGAGCTGTTTTTT. It yields the protein CASNPGQGVTGELFF.

This clone was detected a few times. The CDR3 here is CSVEGTGDNEKLFF. In DNA form, the CDR3 reads TGCAGCGTTGAAGGAACAGGGGACAATGAAAAACTGTTTTTT. The genes are TRBV29-1 and TRBJ1-4; 7 nucleotides match TRBD1. The CDR3 extends over 14 amino acids. The trim removed 1 base at V and 5 bases at J, leaving 4 bases unmatched. Germline lookup yields CDR1 SQVTM and CDR2 ANQGSEA.

This clone was seen more than once but under ten times. This CDR3 reads CASSQSGTGELFF. The CDR3 region has the DNA TGTGCCAGCAGTCAGAGCGGGACCGGGGAGCTGTTTTTT. The chain is built from TRBV6-4 and TRBJ2-2; a weak D match, TRBD2 (6 bases). The CDR3 contains 13 residues. Germline V gives CDR1 MRHNA, CDR2 SNTAGT. V was clipped by 5 bases and J by 5 bases, with 9 bases between them.

The J gene is TRBJ2-1, the V gene TRBV9; TRBD2 matches 8 bases. The CDR3 has 15 amino acids. With V trimmed by 1 base and J by 3 bases, 3 bases remained unmatched. From germline, CDR1 is SGDLS and CDR2 YYNGEE. The CDR3 region is CASSVSGGSYNEQFF. CDR3 in DNA: TGTGCCAGCAGCGTATCGGGAGGGAGCTACAATGAGCAGTTCTTC.

J is TRBJ2-6 and V is TRBV28; D remains unclear. The CDR3 runs 16 residues. The germline CDR1 and CDR2 sequences are MDHEN and SYDVKM. V gave up 6 bases and J gave up 0 bases, with 12 bases separating them. For the CDR3, the DNA is TGTGCCAGCAGCCCCCTCGACACCTCTGGGGCCAACGTCCTGACTTTC. It codes for CASSPLDTSGANVLTF.

The CDR3: CAWSPAHGNEQYF. The CDR3 nucleotides read TGTGCCTGGAGTCCCGCGCACGGTAACGAGCAGTACTTC. This chain uses TRBV30 with TRBJ2-7; no clear D gene. V lost 2 bases to trimming and J lost 5 bases, with 13 bases between them. Looked up from germline, CDR1 is GTSNPN and CDR2 is SVGIG (reference sequence). The CDR3 has 13 residues.

V is TRBV18 and J is TRBJ1-5; a weak D match, TRBD1 (6 bases). This CDR3 contains 16 residues. Trimming took off 2 bases at V and 5 bases at J, with 16 bases between the two ends. Germline V gene sequence: CDR1 KGHSH, CDR2 LQKENI. The CDR3 DNA sequence: TGTGCCAGCTCACCAATTCGCGGGGGCAGTGATCAGCCCCAGCATTTT. This encodes CASSPIRGGSDQPQHF.

The chain joins TRBV6-5 to TRBJ2-7, with 10 positions matching TRBD1. The ends lost 9 bases at V and 4 bases at J; junction bases unmatched: 9. Germline assignment: CDR1 MNHEY and CDR2 SVGAGI. The CDR3 consists of 14 residues. The CDR3 spells CASRQGAAGYEQYF. For the CDR3, the DNA is TGTGCCAGTCGACAGGGGGCAGCCGGGTACGAGCAGTACTTC.

V usage is TRBV30 and J usage is TRBJ1-5; D gene unclear. The CDR3 consists of 13 residues. Trimming stripped 3 bases from V and 6 bases from J, with 12 bases between. Germline CDR1 is GTSNPN and CDR2 is SVGIG (reference sequence). The CDR3 sequence is CAWRQSHAQPQHF. Here the CDR3 DNA reads TGTGCCTGGAGGCAGTCCCACGCTCAGCCCCAGCATTTT.

The chain links TRBV18 to TRBJ2-7, with 8 bases lining up with TRBD1. CDR1 is KGHSH, CDR2 LQKENI, per germline. This CDR3 has 14 amino acids. The V and J ends lost 2 bases and 3 bases, in that order; junction bases with no gene match: 3. The DNA of the CDR3 is TGTGCCAGCTCACCAGACAGGGGATTCTACGAGCAGTACGTC. This codes for CASSPDRGFYEQYV.

The chain joins TRBV7-3 to TRBJ1-2; TRBD1 matches 8 bases. The CDR3 extends over 15 amino acids. Per the germline V gene, CDR1 is SGHTA and CDR2 is FQGTGA. With V trimmed by 7 bases and J by 2 bases, 9 bases remained unmatched. In DNA form, the CDR3 reads TGTGCCAGCAACCCAACAGGGGGAAAGAACTATGGCTACACCTTC. This encodes CASNPTGGKNYGYTF.

The genes are TRBV7-3 and TRBJ2-1; D is ambiguous. Germline values: CDR1 SGHTA, CDR2 FQGTGA. The CDR3 extends over 14 amino acids. Trimming took 1 base from V and 4 from J, leaving 8 bases between them. The CDR3 DNA reads TGTGCCAGCAGCTTAAAACAGCCATACAATGAGCAGTTCTTC. Its protein product is CASSLKQPYNEQFF. Full variable domain (remainder filled in from reference TRBV7-3 and TRBJ2-1): GAGVSQTPSNKVTEKGKYVELRCDPISGHTALYWYRQSLGQGPEFLIYFQGTGAADDSGLPNDRFFAVRPEGSVSTLKIQRTERGDSAVYLCASSLKQPYNEQFFGPGTRLTVL.